This TCR beta chain comes out of a study of vaccination effects on CD4 cells after COVID-19. Study context: It was a median of 72 days after the second dose that post-vaccine samples were obtained. Study outcomes and limitations: Healthy vaccinees' vaccine-induced clones included only 1 of 255 that recognized common cold coronaviruses.

Generated by immunoSEQ multiplex PCR, the TCRdb table keeps only in-frame clones and is missing some. Of around 69,000 clones listed, roughly 80% are singletons. At the end of about 10 days of culture, CD4+ T cells were isolated. Of the BNT162b2 and mRNA-1273 vaccines, participants received two doses of one or the other. Vaccinated participants had no history of SARS-CoV-2 infection and tested negative for nucleocapsid antibodies. IL-2 medium was substituted for half the medium on days 3 and 7. The germline CDR1 and CDR2 sequences are SGHAT and FQNNGV. The CDR3 extends over 14 amino acids. Trimming took 2 bases from V and 5 from J, leaving 12 bases between them. Concerning this clone: Its target is unknown.

The specimen comprised CD4+ T cells from PBMCs cultured without peptide, sampled after COVID-19 vaccination. The rearrangement uses TRBV11-2 and TRBJ2-5; D remains ambiguous. This receptor was identified in a human donor who received a COVID-19 vaccine. The CDR3 protein is CASSLTTPTETQYF. For the CDR3, the DNA is TGTGCCAGCAGCTTAACTACCCCCACGGAGACCCAGTACTTC.